These 4 T cell receptor beta chains originate from one sample sequenced in a study of T cells in Graves' hyperthyroidism and ophthalmopathy (dated by TCRdb to between 2017 and 2020). The library came from multiplex PCR. Sequenced on an Illumina HiSeq 2000. The TCR beta CDR3 regions were amplified from the RNA transcripts. The first round of RT-PCR for the TCR CDR3 was performed with the HTBI primer set and the Qiagen OneStep RT-PCR kit. TCRdb reran the public reads through fastp at Q25 and MiXCR, keeping productive beta chains. Every distinct CDR3 protein forms one entry, paired with its most common genes and DNA. This sample comprises 700,000 or so distinct CDR3 sequences, roughly 17% of them detected only once. The ten largest make up under 10% of the sample. The specimen was blood. The receptors were gathered from a man younger than 35 with Graves' hyperthyroidism.

This clonotype was found a few times. CDR3 region: CSARGPTSLFYEQYF. For the CDR3, the DNA is TGCAGTGCTAGAGGACCGACTTCACTTTTCTACGAGCAGTACTTC. The gene calls are TRBV20-1 and TRBJ2-7; D is ambiguous. The CDR3 is 15 amino acids. The V end lost 1 base, the J end lost 3 bases, and 16 bases lay between the germline ends. Germline CDR1 and CDR2: DFQATT and SNEGSKA (reference sequence).

In this sample, this clonotype turned up many times. This sequence joins TRBV28 and TRBJ2-7, with TRBD1 matching 12 bases. CDR3 size: 17 residues. Germline V gene lookup returns CDR1 MDHEN and CDR2 SYDVKM. V dropped 2 bases and J dropped 4; count of bases not matched to a gene: 9. CDR3 in DNA: TGTGCCAGCAGTTTAAACCCGGGACAGGGGGCTAGGTACGAGCAGTACTTC. The encoded protein is CASSLNPGQGARYEQYF.

This clonotype appeared many times. CDR3 amino acids: CASSVGVAVKETQYF. CDR3 nucleotide sequence: TGTGCCAGCAGCGTAGGGGTAGCGGTGAAGGAGACCCAGTACTTC. The rearrangement joins TRBV9 to TRBJ2-5, with D perhaps matching TRBD2 (6 bases). The V end was cut by 0 bases, the J end by 5 bases, with 14 bases between. The CDR3 consists of 15 residues. CDR1 and CDR2 from the germline V gene are SGDLS and YYNGEE.

This clonotype was observed a handful of times. The chain links TRBV12-3 or TRBV12-4 to TRBJ1-2; maybe TRBD1 (6 bases). The germline V and J ends were trimmed by 5 bases and 3 bases, with 22 bases remaining between them. The CDR3 has 17 residues. CDR3 sequence: CASSLPPEQGDDYGYTF. CDR3 coding DNA: TGTGCCAGCAGTCTACCTCCGGAACAGGGTGACGACTATGGCTACACCTTC.